The T cell receptor (beta chain) under discussion was sequenced for a study of blood T cell repertoires in COVID-19. About the research overall: Samples representing acute and convalescent COVID-19 were sourced from the United States, Italy and Spain.

This CDR3 region has 14 residues. CDR1 SGHNT and CDR2 YYREEE come from the germline V gene (reference sequence). Trimming stripped 3 bases from V and 1 base from J, with 10 bases between. Produced via immunoSEQ multiplex PCR; TCRdb's table is partial and in-frame only. The data show about 120,000 clones, 80% to 90% seen once. This TCR came from a woman aged 45-65 years with acute or convalescent COVID-19. The sample taken for sequencing was peripheral blood. The chain employs TRBV5-4 and TRBJ1-1; D unresolved. The CDR3, as DNA: TGTGCCAGCAGCTGGGCGATCGCGAACACTGAAGCTTTCTTT. Translated, it gives CASSWAIANTEAFF.